The next 14 T cell receptor beta chains were all read from a single sample in a study of blood T cells in healthy people across ages. Together with a sample-barcoded 5' primer, a J-beta primer mix was included in a second PCR lasting roughly 6 to 12 cycles. In TCRdb, the 5' RACE reads were re-called with MiXCR into one record per CDR3 protein. The repertoire holds 1,100,000 or so distinct CDR3 sequences, with more than 35% as singletons. Sequenced sample: blood. The receptors originated from an older woman in good health.

This clonotype was seen ten or more times. The chain joins TRBV12-3 or TRBV12-4 to TRBJ2-7; D is unresolved. Trimming stripped 5 bases from V and 2 bases from J, with 4 bases between. This CDR3 has 11 residues. This chain's CDR3 is CASSITYEQYF. The CDR3 DNA sequence: TGTGCCAGCAGTATAACCTACGAGCAGTACTTC.

The V and J genes are TRBV27 and TRBJ1-1; D unresolved. The CDR3 has 12 amino acids. V was cut by 7 bases and J by 3 bases, with 9 bases left in between. In germline, CDR1 is MNHEY, CDR2 SMNVEV (reference sequence). The CDR3 reads CASIHPDTEAFF. The CDR3 DNA reads TGTGCCAGCATTCATCCGGACACTGAAGCTTTCTTT.

V usage is TRBV7-9 and J usage is TRBJ2-1; 8 bases agree with TRBD1. CDR1 and CDR2 from the germline V gene are SEHNR and FQNEAQ (reference sequence). J was trimmed by 13 bases and V by 4 bases; bases with no gene match: 18. The CDR3 covers 16 residues. CDR3 nucleotides: TGTGCCAGCAGCTCCCCCCTGGACAGGGATAAAGAGACCCAGTTCTTC. It translates to CASSSPLDRDKETQFF.

The chain is built from TRBV29-1 and TRBJ2-1; D ambiguous. The CDR3 spans 11 residues. Germline loops: CDR1 SQVTM, CDR2 ANQGSEA. Deletions cut 3 bases from V and 4 bases from J, with 4 bases between. In nucleotides, the CDR3 is TGCAGCGTTGAGCGGTACAATGAGCAGTTCTTC. Protein: CSVERYNEQFF.

This chain joins TRBV20-1 and TRBJ2-5, with a tentative D call TRBD2 (5 bases). CDR1 DFQATT and CDR2 SNEGSKA come from the germline V gene (reference sequence). The ends were cut back, 6 bases at V and 2 bases at J, with 13 bases in the middle. The CDR3 consists of 13 residues. The CDR3 sequence: CSARTDLQETQYF. The CDR3 nucleotides are TGCAGTGCCCGGACTGATCTACAAGAGACCCAGTACTTC.

This sequence joins TRBV5-1 and TRBJ2-3; no clear D gene. Per germline, CDR1 SGHRS and CDR2 YFSETQ. The CDR3 covers 14 residues. Trimming stripped 2 bases from V and 2 bases from J, with 9 bases between. The CDR3 here is CASSLDTFTDTQYF. The CDR3 DNA sequence: TGCGCCAGCAGCTTAGACACCTTCACAGATACGCAGTATTTT.

This sequence joins TRBV28 and TRBJ1-5; no reliable D call. The CDR3 sequence is 14 residues long. Germline-derived CDR1 and CDR2 are MDHEN and SYDVKM. V lost 6 bases, J lost 0 bases, and 9 bases lay in between. CDR3 DNA sequence: TGTGCCAGCAGGGAACTTTATAGCAATCAGCCCCAGCATTTT. Protein: CASRELYSNQPQHF. Full variable domain (remainder filled in from reference TRBV28 and TRBJ1-5): DVKVTQSSRYLVKRTGEKVFLECVQDMDHENMFWYRQDPGLGLRLIYFSYDVKMKEKGDIPEGYSVSREKKERFSLILESASTNQTSMYLCASRELYSNQPQHFGDGTRLSIL.

The J gene is TRBJ1-5, the V gene TRBV14, with 9 bases matching TRBD1. CDR1 is SGHDN and CDR2 is FVKESK in the germline V gene. J lost 5 bases, V lost 6 bases, and 2 bases had no gene match. The CDR3 length is 13 residues. CDR3 nucleotide sequence: TGTGCCAGCAGTACAGGGGGCCATCAGCCCCAGCATTTT. This sequence encodes CASSTGGHQPQHF.

This clonotype was recorded a few times. J is TRBJ1-2 and V is TRBV5-6, with TRBD1 matching 8 bases. The CDR3 is made up of 16 amino acids. CDR1 and CDR2 from the germline V gene are SGHDT and YYEEEE. Unmatched junction bases numbered 13, after V lost 6 bases and J lost 3 bases. CDR3 in amino acids: CASIWAMDREDYGYTF. As DNA, the CDR3 is TGTGCCAGCATATGGGCAATGGACAGGGAGGACTATGGCTACACCTTC.

The chain employs TRBV7-6 and TRBJ2-7, with 7 bases aligning to TRBD1. The V gene's germline CDR1 is SGHVS and CDR2 FNYEAQ. CDR3 length: 16 residues. With 5 bases clipped from V and 0 bases from J, the junction kept 10 bases outside the gene matches. The CDR3 coding sequence is TGTGCCAGCAGCCACTTGAGGGGGCCAAGCTCCTACGAGCAGTACTTC. Protein sequence: CASSHLRGPSSYEQYF.

The genes are TRBV7-6 and TRBJ2-4; TRBD2 aligns across 8 bases. The DNA end favors TRBJ2-7, so the J call may be wrong. The germline V gene has CDR1 SGHVS and CDR2 FNYEAQ. The CDR3 covers 15 residues. CDR3 sequence (DNA): TGTGCCAGCAGCCAGGGACGGGGGGGTTACTACGAGCAGTACTTC. Translated, it gives CASSQGRGGYYEQYF.

This clonotype was seen at least ten times. The rearrangement links TRBV6-2 or TRBV6-3 to TRBJ1-4, with D possibly being TRBD1 (6 bases). Germline assignment: CDR1 MNHEY and CDR2 SVGEGT. Trimming pared 6 bases from V and 8 bases from J, leaving 19 bases between. The CDR3 is 15 residues long. CDR3 nucleotides: TGTGCCAGCAGCCCCGGGACATATCGGGGGGAAAAACTGTTTTTT. Encoded protein: CASSPGTYRGEKLFF.

Concerning this clonotype: A read error may account for a junction end that differs from germline. The CDR3 region has the DNA TGTGCCCGCAGTGAAGGTTTCAAGCAGTTCTTC. Translation: CARSEGFKQFF. The genes are TRBV2 and TRBJ2-1; D is unclear. The CDR3 covers 11 residues. Germline V gives CDR1 SNHLY, CDR2 FYNNEI.

This clonotype was picked up a small number of times. The chain has TRBV9 and TRBJ2-5, with 7 bases aligning to TRBD2. CDR1 and CDR2 (germline): SGDLS, YYNGEE. V was pared by 0 bases and J by 5 bases, with 10 bases of the junction left unmatched. The CDR3 is made up of 16 amino acids. CDR3 bases: TGTGCCAGCAGCGTAGAGCCTTTAGCGGGTAGTGAGACCCAGTACTTC. The encoded protein is CASSVEPLAGSETQYF.